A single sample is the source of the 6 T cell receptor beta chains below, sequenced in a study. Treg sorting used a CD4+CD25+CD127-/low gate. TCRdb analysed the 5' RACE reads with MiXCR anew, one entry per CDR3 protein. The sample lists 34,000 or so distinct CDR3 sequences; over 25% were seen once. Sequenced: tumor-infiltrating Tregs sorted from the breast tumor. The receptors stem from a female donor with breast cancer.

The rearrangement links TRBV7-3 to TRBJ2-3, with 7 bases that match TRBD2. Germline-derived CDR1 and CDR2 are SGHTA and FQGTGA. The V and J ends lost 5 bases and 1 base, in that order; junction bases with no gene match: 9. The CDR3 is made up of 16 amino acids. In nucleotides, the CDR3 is TGTGCCAGCAGCCCCGGCCCGGCGGGAGGCACAGATACGCAGTATTTT. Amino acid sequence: CASSPGPAGGTDTQYF.

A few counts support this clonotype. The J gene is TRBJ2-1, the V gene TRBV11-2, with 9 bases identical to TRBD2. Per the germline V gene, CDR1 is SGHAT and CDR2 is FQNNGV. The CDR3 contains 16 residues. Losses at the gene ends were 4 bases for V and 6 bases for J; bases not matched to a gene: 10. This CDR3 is CASSSQLAGISNEQFF. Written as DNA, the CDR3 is TGTGCCAGCAGCTCGCAGCTAGCGGGAATTAGCAATGAGCAGTTCTTC.

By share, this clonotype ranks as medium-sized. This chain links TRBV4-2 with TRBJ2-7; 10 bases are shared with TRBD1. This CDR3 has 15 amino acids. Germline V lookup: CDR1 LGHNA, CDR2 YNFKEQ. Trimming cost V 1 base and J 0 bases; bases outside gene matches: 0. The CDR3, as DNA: TGTGCCAGCAGCCAAGGGACAGGGGGCTCCTACGAGCAGTACTTC. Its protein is CASSQGTGGSYEQYF.

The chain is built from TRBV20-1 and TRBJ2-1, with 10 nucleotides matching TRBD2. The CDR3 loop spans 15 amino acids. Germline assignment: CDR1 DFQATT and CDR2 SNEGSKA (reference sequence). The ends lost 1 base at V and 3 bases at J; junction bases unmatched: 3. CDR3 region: CSARAGTSDYNEQFF. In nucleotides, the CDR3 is TGCAGTGCTAGAGCCGGGACTAGCGACTACAATGAGCAGTTCTTC.

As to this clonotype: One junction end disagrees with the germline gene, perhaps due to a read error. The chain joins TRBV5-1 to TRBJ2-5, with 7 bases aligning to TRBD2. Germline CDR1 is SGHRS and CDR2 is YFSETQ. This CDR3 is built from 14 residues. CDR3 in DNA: TGCGCCAGCAGCTTGGTTGCGGGAGAAGAGACCCGGTACTTC. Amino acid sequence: CASSLVAGEETRYF.

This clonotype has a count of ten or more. The CDR3 DNA sequence: TGTGCCAGCAGTTACCTTACCGGGGACTACAGCTACAATGAGCAGTTCTTC. This encodes CASSYLTGDYSYNEQFF. J is TRBJ2-1 and V is TRBV6-2 or TRBV6-3, with 7 bases aligning to TRBD2. CDR1 MNHEY and CDR2 SVGEGT come from the germline V gene. The CDR3 runs 17 residues. J lost 3 bases, V lost 2 bases, and 10 bases had no gene match.